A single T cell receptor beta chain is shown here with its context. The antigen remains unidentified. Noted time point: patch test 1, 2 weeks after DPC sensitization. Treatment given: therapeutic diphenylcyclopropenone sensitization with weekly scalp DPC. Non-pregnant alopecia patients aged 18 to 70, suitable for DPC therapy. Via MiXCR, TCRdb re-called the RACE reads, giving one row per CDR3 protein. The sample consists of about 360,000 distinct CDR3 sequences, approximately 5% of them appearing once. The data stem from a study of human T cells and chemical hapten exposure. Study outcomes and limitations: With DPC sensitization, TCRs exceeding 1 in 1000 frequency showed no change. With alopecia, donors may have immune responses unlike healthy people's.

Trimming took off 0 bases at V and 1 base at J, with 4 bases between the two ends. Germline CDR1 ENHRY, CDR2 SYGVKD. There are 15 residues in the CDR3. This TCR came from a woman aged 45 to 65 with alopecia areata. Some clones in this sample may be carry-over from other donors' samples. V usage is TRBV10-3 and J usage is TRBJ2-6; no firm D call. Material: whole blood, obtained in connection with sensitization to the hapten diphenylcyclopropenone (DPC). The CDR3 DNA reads TGTGCCATCAGTGAGTCTACATCTGGGGCCAACGTCCTGACTTTC. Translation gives CAISESTSGANVLTF.